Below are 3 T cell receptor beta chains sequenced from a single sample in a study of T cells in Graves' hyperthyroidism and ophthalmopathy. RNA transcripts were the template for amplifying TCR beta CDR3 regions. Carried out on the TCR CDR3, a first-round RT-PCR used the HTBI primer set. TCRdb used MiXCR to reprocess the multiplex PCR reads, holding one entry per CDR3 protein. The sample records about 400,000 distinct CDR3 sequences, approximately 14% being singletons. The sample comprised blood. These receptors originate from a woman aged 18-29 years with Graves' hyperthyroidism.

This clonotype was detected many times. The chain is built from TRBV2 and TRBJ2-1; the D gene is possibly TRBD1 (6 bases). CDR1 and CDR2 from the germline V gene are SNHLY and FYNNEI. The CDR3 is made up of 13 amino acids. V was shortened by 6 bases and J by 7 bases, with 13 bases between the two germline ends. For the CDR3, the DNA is TGTGCCAGCAGGGCTGACAGGTCAAATGAGCAGTTCTTC. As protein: CASRADRSNEQFF.

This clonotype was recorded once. CDR3 DNA sequence: TGTGCCAGCACTAAGACAGCGTTTGGGAGAAATGAGCAGTTCTTC. This sequence encodes CASTKTAFGRNEQFF. The chain links TRBV6-2 or TRBV6-3 to TRBJ2-1; D might be TRBD1 or TRBD2, each matching 5 bases. This CDR3 has 15 amino acids. Trimming shortened V by 7 bases and J by 7 bases, and 20 bases separated the two germline ends. Germline CDR1 and CDR2: MNHEY and SVGEGT.

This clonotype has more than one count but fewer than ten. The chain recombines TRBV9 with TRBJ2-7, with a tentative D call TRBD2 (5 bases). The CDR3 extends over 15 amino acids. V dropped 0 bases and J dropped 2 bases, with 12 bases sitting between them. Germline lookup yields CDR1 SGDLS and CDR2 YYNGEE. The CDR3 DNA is TGTGCCAGCAGCGTAGAGGCTAGCTGGGCCTACGAGCAGTACTTC. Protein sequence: CASSVEASWAYEQYF.